The clone carrying this TCR beta chain showed up just a few times. The junction departs from the called germline gene at one end, perhaps through a read error. As originally analysed: By means of reference gene primer amplification, nucleated cell counts were estimated. Libraries were prepared by immunoSEQ multiplex PCR; TCRdb keeps only in-frame clonotypes and omits some of them. D and trimming come from the DNA, and the V and J calls and clone size come from that table. The sample holds roughly 70,000 clones, more than 80% seen once. The data were obtained in a study of blood T cell repertoires in COVID-19. The wider study: There were acute and convalescent COVID-19 samples, and they came from the United States, Italy and Spain. T cells, B-cell-depleted T cells, or PBMCs provided the cDNA or gDNA that served as material.

CDR3 size: 13 residues. The V gene's germline CDR1 is SSHAT and CDR2 FNYEAQ (reference sequence). Material: peripheral blood. This chain uses TRBV7-7 with TRBJ2-1, with D perhaps matching TRBD1 or TRBD2 (6 bases each). The TCR comes from a human donor in a cohort sampled during active COVID-19. CDR3 nucleotide sequence: TGTGCTAGCAGCTTAGGGGGGCTTAATGAGCAGTTCTTC. Amino acids: CASSLGGLNEQFF.